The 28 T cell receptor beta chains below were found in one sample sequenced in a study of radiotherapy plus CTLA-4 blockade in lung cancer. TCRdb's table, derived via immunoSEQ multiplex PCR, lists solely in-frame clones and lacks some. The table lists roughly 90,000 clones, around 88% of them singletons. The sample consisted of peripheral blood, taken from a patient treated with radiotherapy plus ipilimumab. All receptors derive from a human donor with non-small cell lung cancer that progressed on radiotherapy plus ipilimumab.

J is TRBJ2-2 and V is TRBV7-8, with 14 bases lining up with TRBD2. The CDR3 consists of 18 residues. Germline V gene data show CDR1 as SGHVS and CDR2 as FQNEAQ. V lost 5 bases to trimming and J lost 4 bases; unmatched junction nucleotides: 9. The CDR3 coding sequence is TGTGCCAGCAGCGCGGGACTAGCGGGAGAGCTCGGCACCGGGGAGCTGTTTTTT. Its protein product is CASSAGLAGELGTGELFF.

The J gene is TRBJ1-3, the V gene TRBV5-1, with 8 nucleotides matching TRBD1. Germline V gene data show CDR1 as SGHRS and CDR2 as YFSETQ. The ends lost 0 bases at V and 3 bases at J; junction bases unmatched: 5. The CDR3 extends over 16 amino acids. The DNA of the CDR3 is TGCGCCAGCAGCTTGGCAGGGGGCGAAGGTGGAAACACCATATATTTT. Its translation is CASSLAGGEGGNTIYF.

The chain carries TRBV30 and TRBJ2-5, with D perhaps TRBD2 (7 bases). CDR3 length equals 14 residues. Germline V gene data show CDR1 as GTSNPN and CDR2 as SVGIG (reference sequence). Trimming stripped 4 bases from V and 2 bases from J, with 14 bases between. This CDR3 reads CAWTLQGGQETQYF. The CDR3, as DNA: TGTGCCTGGACCCTACAGGGAGGGCAAGAGACCCAGTACTTC. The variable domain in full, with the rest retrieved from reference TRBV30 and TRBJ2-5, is SQTIHQWPATLVQPVGSPLSLECTVEGTSNPNLYWYRQAAGRGLQLLFYSVGIGQISSEVPQNLSASRPQDRQFILSSKKLLLSDSGFYLCAWTLQGGQETQYFGPGTRLLVL.

The CDR3 DNA sequence: TGTGCCAGCAGTGAGGGGCCCCTCTGGGCAGATACGCAGTATTTT. This sequence encodes CASSEGPLWADTQYF. V is TRBV2 and J is TRBJ2-3; D possibly corresponds to TRBD1 (5 bases). Deletions cut 3 bases from V and 4 bases from J, with 14 bases between. The CDR3 contains 15 residues. Germline-derived CDR1 and CDR2 are SNHLY and FYNNEI.

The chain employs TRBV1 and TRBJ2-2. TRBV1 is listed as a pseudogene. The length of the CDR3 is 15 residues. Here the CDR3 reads CTSSHLPVDTGELFF. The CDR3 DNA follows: TGCACCAGCAGCCACCTCCCCGTGGACACCGGGGAGCTGTTTTTT.

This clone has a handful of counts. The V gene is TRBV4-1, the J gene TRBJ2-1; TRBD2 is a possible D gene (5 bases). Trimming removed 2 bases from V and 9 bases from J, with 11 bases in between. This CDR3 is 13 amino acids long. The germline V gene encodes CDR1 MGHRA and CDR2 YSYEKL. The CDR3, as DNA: TGCGCCAGCAGCCAACCCTACCGGGGTGAGCAGTTCTTC. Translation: CASSQPYRGEQFF.

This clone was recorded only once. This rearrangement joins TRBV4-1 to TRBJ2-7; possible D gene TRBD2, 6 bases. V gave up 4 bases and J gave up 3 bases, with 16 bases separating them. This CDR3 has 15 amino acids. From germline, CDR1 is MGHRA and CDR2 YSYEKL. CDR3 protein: CASSPTGVRGYEQYF. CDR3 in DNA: TGCGCCAGCAGCCCTACGGGGGTGAGAGGCTACGAGCAGTACTTC.

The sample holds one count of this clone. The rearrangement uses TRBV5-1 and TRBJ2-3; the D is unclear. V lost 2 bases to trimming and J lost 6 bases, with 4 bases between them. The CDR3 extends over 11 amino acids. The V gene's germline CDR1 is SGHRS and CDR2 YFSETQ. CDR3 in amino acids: CASSFMDTQYF. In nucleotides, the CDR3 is TGCGCCAGCAGCTTTATGGATACGCAGTATTTT. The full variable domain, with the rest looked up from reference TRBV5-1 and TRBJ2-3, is KAGVTQTPRYLIKTRGQQVTLSCSPISGHRSVSWYQQTPGQGLQFLFEYFSETQRNKGNFPGRFSGRQFSNSRSEMNVSTLELGDSALYLCASSFMDTQYFGPGTRLTVL.

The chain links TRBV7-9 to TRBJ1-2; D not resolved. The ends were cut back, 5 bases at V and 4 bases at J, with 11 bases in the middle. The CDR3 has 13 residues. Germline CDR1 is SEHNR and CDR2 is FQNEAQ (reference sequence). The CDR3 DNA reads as TGTGCCAGCAGCGTTGACCCTAGCTATGGCTACACCTTC. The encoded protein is CASSVDPSYGYTF.

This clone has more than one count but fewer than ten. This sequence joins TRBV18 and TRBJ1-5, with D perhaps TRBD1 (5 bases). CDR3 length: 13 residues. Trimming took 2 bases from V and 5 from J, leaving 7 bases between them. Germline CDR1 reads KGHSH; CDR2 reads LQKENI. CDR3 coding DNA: TGTGCCAGCTCACCAGGGGCAGATCAGCCCCAGCATTTT. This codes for CASSPGADQPQHF.

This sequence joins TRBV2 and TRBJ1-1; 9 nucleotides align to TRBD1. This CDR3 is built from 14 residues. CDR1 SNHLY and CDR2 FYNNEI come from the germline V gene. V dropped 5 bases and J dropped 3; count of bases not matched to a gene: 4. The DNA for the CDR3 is TGTGCCAGCAGTACCCGACAGGGGGACACTGAAGCTTTCTTT. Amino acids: CASSTRQGDTEAFF.

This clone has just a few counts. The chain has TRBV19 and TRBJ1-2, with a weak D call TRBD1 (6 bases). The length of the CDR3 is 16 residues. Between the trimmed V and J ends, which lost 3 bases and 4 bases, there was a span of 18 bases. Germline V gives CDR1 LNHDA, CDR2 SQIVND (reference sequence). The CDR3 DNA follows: TGTGCCAGTAGTATGGGCAGACTAAGGGGGGTCTATGGCTACACCTTC. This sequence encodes CASSMGRLRGVYGYTF. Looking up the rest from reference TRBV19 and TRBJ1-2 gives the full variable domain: DGGITQSPKYLFRKEGQNVTLSCEQNLNHDAMYWYRQDPGQGLRLIYYSQIVNDFQKGDIAEGYSVSREKKESFPLTVTSAQKNPTAFYLCASSMGRLRGVYGYTFGSGTRLTVV.

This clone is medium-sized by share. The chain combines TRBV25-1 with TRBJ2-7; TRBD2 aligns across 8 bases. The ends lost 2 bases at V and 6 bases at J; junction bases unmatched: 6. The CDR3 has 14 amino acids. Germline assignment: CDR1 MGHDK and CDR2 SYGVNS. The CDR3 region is CASSERSGSAEQYF. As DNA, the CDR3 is TGTGCCAGCAGTGAAAGAAGCGGGAGTGCCGAGCAGTACTTC.

In DNA form, the CDR3 reads TGCGCCAGCAGCCAAGAGCGGACAGGGTCCTACGAGCAGTACTTC. Protein sequence: CASSQERTGSYEQYF. V gene TRBV4-1 combines with J gene TRBJ2-7, with 8 bases fitting TRBD1. The CDR3 is 15 amino acids. The germline V gene encodes CDR1 MGHRA and CDR2 YSYEKL. J was trimmed by 1 base and V by 0 bases; bases with no gene match: 2.

The DNA for the CDR3 is TGTGCCAGCAGTGCGCGGGCCGCCGGGGACACTGAAGCTTTCTTT. Translation: CASSARAAGDTEAFF. The chain couples TRBV2 to TRBJ1-1; no reliable D call. The CDR3 is 15 amino acids. Germline assignment: CDR1 SNHLY and CDR2 FYNNEI. Between the trimmed V and J ends, which lost 4 bases and 3 bases, there was a span of 15 bases.

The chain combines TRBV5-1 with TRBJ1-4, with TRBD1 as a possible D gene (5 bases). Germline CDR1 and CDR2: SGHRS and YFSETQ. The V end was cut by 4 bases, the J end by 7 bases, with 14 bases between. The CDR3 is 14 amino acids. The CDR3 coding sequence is TGCGCCAGCAGCACGGGTGGGGGTGGTGAAAAACTGTTTTTT. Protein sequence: CASSTGGGGEKLFF.

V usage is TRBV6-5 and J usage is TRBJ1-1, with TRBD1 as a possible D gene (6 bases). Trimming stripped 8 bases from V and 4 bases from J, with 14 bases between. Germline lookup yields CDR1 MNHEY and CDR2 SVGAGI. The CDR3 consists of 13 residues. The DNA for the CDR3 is TGTGCCAGCCGATTCAGGGGCAGCACTGAAGCTTTCTTT. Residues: CASRFRGSTEAFF.

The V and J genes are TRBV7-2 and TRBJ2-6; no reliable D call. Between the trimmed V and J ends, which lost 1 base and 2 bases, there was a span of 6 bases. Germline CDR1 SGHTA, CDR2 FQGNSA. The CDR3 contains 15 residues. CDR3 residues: CASSLVGTGANVLTF. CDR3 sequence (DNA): TGTGCCAGCAGCTTAGTGGGAACTGGGGCCAACGTCCTGACTTTC.

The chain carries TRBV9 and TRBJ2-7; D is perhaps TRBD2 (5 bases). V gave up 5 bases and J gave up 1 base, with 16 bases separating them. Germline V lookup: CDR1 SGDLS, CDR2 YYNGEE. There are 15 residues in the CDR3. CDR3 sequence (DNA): TGTGCCAGCAGTGCCTCCCCTAGCTCGTCCTACGAGCAGTACTTC. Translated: CASSASPSSSYEQYF.

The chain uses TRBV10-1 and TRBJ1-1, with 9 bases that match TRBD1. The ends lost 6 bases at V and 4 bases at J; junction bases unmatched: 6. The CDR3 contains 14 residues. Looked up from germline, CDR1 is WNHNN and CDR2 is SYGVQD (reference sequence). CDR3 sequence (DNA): TGCGCCAGCAGCCCGGGACAGGGTCTCACTGAAGCTTTCTTT. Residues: CASSPGQGLTEAFF.

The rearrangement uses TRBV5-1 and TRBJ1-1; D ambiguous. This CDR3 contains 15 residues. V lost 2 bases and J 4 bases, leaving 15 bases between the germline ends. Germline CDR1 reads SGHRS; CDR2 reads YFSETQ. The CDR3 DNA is TGCGCCAGCAGCTTTGCCGGAGGGTATAGCACTGAAGCTTTCTTT. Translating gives CASSFAGGYSTEAFF. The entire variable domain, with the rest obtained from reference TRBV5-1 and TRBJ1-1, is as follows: KAGVTQTPRYLIKTRGQQVTLSCSPISGHRSVSWYQQTPGQGLQFLFEYFSETQRNKGNFPGRFSGRQFSNSRSEMNVSTLELGDSALYLCASSFAGGYSTEAFFGQGTRLTVV.

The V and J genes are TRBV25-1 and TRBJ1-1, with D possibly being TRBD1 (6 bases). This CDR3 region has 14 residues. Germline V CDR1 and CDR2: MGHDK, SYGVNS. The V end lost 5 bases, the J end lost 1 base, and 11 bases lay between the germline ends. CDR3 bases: TGTGCCAGCAGTCCCCCGGGACAGAACACTGAAGCTTTCTTT. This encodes CASSPPGQNTEAFF.

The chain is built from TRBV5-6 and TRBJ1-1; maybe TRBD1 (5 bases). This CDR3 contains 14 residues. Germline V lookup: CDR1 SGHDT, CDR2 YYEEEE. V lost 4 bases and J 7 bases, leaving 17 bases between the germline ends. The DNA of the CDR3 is TGTGCCAGCAGCCTTCAGACAGACAGTAATGAAGCTTTCTTT. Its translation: CASSLQTDSNEAFF.

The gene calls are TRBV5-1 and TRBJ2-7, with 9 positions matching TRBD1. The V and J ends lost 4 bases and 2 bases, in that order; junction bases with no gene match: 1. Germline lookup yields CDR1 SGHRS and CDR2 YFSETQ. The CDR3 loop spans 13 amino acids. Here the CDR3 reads CASSRDRAYEQYF. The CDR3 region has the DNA TGCGCCAGCAGCCGGGACAGGGCCTACGAGCAGTACTTC.

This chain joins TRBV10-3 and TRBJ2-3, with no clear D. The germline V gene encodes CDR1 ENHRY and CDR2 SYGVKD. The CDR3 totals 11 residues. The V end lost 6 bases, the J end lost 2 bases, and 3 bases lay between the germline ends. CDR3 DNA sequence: TGTGCCATCAGCGACACAGATACGCAGTATTTT. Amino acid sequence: CAISDTDTQYF.

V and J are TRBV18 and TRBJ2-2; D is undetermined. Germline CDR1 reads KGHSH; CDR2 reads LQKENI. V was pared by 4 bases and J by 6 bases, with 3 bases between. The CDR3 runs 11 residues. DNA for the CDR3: TGTGCCAGCTCACGTTCCGGGGAGCTGTTTTTT. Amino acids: CASSRSGELFF. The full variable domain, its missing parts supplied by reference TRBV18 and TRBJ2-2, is NAGVMQNPRHLVRRRGQEARLRCSPMKGHSHVYWYRQLPEEGLKFMVYLQKENIIDESGMPKERFSAEFPKEGPSILRIQQVVRGDSAAYFCASSRSGELFFGEGSRLTVL.

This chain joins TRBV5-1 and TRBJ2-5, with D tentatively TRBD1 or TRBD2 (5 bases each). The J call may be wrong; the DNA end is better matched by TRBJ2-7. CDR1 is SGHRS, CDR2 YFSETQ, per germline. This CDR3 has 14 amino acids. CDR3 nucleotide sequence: TGCGCCAGTAGCCCGGGACGGATTACCTACGAGCAGTACTTC. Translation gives CASSPGRITYEQYF.

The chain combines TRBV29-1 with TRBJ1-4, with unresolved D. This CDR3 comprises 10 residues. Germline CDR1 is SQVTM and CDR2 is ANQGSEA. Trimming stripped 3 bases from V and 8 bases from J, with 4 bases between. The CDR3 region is CSVEREKLFF. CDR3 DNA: TGCAGCGTTGAGCGAGAAAAACTGTTTTTT.